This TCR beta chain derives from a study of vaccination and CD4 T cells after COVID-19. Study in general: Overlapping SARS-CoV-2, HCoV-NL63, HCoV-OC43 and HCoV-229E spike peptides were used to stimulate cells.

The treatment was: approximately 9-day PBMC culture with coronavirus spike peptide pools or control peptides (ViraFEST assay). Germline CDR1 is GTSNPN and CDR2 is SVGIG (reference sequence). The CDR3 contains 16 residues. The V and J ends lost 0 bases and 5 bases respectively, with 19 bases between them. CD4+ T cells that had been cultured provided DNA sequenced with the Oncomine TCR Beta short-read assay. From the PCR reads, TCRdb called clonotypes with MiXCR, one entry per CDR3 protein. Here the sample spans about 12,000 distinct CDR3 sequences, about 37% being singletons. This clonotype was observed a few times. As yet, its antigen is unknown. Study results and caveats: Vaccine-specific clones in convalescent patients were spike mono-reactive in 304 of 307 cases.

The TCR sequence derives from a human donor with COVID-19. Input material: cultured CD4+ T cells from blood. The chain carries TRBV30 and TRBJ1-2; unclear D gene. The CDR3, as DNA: TGTGCCTGGAGTGTAAGATTGGGGTCTAGTGGGTATGGCTACACCTTC. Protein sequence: CAWSVRLGSSGYGYTF.